This T cell receptor (beta chain) was captured in a study of T cells in Graves' hyperthyroidism and ophthalmopathy. Broader study findings: Most thyroid-expanded clonotypes above 0.001 were also found in blood.

The CDR3 runs 15 residues. V gave up 0 bases and J gave up 2 bases, with 10 bases separating them. CDR1 is MGHRA and CDR2 is YSYEKL in the germline V gene. Uncontrolled infection, other autoimmune disease, pregnancy and lactation each barred patients from inclusion. Ten or more counts support this clonotype. Its antigen is still unknown. It was RNA transcripts that yielded the amplified TCR beta CDR3 regions. In the first-round RT-PCR of the TCR CDR3, the HTBI primer set was used. TCRdb ran MiXCR on the multiplex PCR reads and lists one entry per CDR3 protein. The repertoire holds roughly 570,000 distinct CDR3 sequences, with more than 45% as singletons.

Sequenced input: peripheral blood or thyroid tissue (not recorded which). The TCR was taken from a woman under 30 with Graves' hyperthyroidism. The gene calls are TRBV4-1 and TRBJ2-5; tentatively, D is TRBD1 or TRBD2 (5 bases each). The CDR3 protein is CASSQDRDPQETQYF. CDR3 nucleotide sequence: TGCGCCAGCAGCCAAGATCGGGACCCACAAGAGACCCAGTACTTC.